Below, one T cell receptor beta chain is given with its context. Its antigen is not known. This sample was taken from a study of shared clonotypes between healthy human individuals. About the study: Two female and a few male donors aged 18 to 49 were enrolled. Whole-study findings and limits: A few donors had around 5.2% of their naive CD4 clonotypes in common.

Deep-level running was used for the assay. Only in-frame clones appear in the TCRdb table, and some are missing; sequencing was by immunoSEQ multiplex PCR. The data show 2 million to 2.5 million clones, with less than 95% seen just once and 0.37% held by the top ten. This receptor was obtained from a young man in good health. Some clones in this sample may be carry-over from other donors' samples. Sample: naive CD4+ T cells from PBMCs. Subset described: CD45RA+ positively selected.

CDR3 residues: CASSLAGLARVGADEQYF. The CDR3 DNA is TGTGCCAGCAGCTTAGCCGGACTAGCGAGAGTGGGTGCGGACGAGCAGTACTTC. V gene TRBV7-9 combines with J gene TRBJ2-7; 9 bases align to TRBD2. The V segment lost 0 bases and the J segment 5 bases; nucleotides outside the gene matches: 14. CDR1 and CDR2 (germline): SEHNR, FQNEAQ (reference sequence). The CDR3 extends over 18 amino acids.